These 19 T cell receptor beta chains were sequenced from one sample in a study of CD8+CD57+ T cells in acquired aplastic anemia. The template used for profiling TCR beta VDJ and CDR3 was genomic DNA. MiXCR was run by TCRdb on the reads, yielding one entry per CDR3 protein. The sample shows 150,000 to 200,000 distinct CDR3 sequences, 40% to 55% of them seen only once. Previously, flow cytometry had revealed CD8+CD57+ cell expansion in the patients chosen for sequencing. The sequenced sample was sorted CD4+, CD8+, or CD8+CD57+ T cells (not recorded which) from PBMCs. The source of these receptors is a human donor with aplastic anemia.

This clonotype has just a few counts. CDR3: CSALAQGPYNEQFF. The CDR3 nucleotides are TGCAGTGCTCTCGCACAGGGGCCCTACAATGAGCAGTTCTTC. The gene calls are TRBV20-1 and TRBJ2-1; 7 bases fit TRBD1. Losses at the gene ends were 5 bases for V and 2 bases for J; bases not matched to a gene: 6. The CDR3 is 14 residues long. Germline V gives CDR1 DFQATT, CDR2 SNEGSKA (reference sequence).

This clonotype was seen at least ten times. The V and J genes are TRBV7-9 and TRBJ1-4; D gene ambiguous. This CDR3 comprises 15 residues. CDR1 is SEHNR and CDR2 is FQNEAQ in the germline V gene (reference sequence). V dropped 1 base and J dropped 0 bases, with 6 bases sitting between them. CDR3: CASSLGNPTNEKLFF. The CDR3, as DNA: TGTGCCAGCAGCTTAGGGAACCCAACTAATGAAAAACTGTTTTTT.

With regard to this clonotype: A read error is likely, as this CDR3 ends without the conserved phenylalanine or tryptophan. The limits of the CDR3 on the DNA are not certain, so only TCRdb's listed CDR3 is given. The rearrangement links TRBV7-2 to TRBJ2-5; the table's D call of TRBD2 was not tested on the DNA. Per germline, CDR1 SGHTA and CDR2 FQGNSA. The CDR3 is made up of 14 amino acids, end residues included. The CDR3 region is CASSYGTLQETKYS.

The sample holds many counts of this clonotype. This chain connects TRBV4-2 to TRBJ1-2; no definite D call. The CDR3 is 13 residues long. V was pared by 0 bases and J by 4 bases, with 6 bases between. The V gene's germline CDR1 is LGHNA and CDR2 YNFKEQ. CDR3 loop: CASSQDEVYGYTF. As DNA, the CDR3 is TGTGCCAGCAGCCAAGATGAGGTCTATGGCTACACCTTC.

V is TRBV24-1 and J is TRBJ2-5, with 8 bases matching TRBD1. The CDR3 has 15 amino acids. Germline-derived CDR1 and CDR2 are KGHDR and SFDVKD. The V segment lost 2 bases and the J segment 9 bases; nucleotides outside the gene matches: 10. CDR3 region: CATSDSGQGSQPQYF. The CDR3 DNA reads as TGTGCCACCAGTGATTCTGGACAGGGAAGTCAGCCCCAGTACTTC.

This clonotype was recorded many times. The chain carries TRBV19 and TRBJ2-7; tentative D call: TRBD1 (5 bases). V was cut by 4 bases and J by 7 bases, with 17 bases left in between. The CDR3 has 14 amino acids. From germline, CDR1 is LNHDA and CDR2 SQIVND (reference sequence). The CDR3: CASSTDMGRREQYF. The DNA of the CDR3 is TGTGCCAGTAGTACGGATATGGGGCGGCGGGAGCAGTACTTC. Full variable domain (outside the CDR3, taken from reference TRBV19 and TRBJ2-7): DGGITQSPKYLFRKEGQNVTLSCEQNLNHDAMYWYRQDPGQGLRLIYYSQIVNDFQKGDIAEGYSVSREKKESFPLTVTSAQKNPTAFYLCASSTDMGRREQYFGPGTRLTVT.

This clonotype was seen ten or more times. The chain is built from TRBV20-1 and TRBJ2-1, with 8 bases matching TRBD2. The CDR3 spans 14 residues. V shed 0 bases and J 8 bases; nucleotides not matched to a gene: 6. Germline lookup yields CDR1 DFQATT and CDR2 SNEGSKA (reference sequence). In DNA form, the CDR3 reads TGCAGTGCTAGAGAGGGCGGACTAGCCTATGAGCAGTTCTTC. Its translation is CSAREGGLAYEQFF.

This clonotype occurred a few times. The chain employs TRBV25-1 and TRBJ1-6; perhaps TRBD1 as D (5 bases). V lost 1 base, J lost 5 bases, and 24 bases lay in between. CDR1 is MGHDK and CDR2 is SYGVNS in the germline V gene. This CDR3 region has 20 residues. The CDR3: CASSESARFLTEGNNSPLHF. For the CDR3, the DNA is TGTGCCAGCAGTGAATCCGCCCGATTTTTGACCGAGGGGAATAATTCACCCCTCCACTTT.

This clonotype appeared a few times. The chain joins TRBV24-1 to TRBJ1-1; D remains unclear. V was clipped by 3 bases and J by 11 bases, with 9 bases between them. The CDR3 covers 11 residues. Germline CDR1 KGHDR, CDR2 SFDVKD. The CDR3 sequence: CATSDRGTAFF. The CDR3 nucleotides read TGTGCCACCAGTGATCGGGGAACGGCTTTCTTT.

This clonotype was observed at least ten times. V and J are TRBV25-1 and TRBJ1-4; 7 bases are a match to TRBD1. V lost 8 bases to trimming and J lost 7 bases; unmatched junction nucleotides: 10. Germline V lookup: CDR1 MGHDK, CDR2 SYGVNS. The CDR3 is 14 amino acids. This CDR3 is CASGQGGAGEKLFF. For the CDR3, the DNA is TGTGCCAGCGGCCAGGGGGGCGCAGGTGAAAAACTGTTTTTT.

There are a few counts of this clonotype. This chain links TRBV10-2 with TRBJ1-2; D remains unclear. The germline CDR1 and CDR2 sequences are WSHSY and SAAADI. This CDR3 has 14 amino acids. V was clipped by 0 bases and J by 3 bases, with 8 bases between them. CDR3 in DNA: TGCGCCAGCAGTGAGTCGCCGGACCACTATGGCTACACCTTC. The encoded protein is CASSESPDHYGYTF.

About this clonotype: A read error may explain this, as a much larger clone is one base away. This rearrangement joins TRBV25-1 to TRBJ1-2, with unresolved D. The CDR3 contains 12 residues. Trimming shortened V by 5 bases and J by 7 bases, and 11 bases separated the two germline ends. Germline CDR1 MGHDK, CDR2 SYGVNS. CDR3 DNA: TGTGCCAGCAGTTCGAAACGGAGTGGCTACACCTTC. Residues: CASSSKRSGYTF.

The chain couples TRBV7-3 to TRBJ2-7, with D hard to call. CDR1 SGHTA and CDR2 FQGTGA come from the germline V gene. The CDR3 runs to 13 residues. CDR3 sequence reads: CARSLAWGYEQYV. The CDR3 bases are TGTGCCCGCAGCTTGGCGTGGGGCTACGAGCAGTACGTC.

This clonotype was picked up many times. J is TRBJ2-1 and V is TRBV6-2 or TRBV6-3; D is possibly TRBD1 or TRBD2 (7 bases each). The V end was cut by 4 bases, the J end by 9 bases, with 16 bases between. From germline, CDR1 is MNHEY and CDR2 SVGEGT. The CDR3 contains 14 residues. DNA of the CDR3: TGTGCCAGCAGTTGGCTCAGGGGGGGAGGTGAGCAGTTCTTC. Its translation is CASSWLRGGGEQFF.

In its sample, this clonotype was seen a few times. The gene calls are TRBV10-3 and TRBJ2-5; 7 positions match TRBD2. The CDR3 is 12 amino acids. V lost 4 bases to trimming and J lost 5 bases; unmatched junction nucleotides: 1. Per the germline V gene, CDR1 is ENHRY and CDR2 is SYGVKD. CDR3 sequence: CAISGGGETQYF. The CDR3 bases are TGTGCCATCAGTGGGGGAGGGGAGACCCAGTACTTC.

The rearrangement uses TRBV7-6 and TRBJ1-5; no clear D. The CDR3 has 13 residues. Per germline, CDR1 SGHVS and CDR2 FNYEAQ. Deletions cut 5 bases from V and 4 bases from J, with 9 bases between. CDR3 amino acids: CASSPLGNQPQHF. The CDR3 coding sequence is TGTGCCAGCAGCCCCTTAGGGAATCAGCCCCAGCATTTT. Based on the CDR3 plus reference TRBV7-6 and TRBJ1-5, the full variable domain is GAGVSQSPRYKVTKRGQDVALRCDPISGHVSLYWYRQALGQGPEFLTYFNYEAQQDKSGLPNDRFSAERPEGSISTLTIQRTEQRDSAMYRCASSPLGNQPQHFGDGTRLSIL.

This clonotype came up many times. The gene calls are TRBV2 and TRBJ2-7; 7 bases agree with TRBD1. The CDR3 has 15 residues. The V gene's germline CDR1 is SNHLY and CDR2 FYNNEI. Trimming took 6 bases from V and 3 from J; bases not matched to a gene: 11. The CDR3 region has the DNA TGTGCCAGCAGGGCATTTCCGGGACAGAACTACGAGCAGTACTTC. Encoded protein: CASRAFPGQNYEQYF.

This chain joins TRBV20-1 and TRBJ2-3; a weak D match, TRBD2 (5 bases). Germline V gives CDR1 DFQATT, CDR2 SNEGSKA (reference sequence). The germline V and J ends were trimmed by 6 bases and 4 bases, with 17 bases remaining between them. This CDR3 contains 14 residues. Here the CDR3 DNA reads TGCAGTGCCAACATTCGGGGTGACGCAGATACGCAGTATTTT. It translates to CSANIRGDADTQYF.

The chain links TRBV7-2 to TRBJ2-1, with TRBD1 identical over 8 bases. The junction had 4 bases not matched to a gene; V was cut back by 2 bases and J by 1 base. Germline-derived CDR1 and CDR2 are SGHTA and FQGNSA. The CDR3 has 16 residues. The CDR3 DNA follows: TGTGCCAGCAGCTTATCGAGGGACAGGTCCTACAATGAGCAGTTCTTC. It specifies CASSLSRDRSYNEQFF.